Below, 19 T cell receptor beta chains from the same sample are listed, as sequenced in a study of cytomegalovirus exposure and HLA in healthy donors. Data came from immunoSEQ multiplex PCR; TCRdb stores just in-frame clones and leaves some out. The sample gives roughly 330,000 clones, roughly nine tenths of which show up once; approximately 1.1% is in the top ten. Input material: PBMCs. These receptors originate from a woman between 25 and 40 years old in good health and CMV-seropositive.

With regard to this clone: The sample has other DNA sequences that encode this CDR3 too. J is TRBJ2-7 and V is TRBV7-9; D remains unclear. V was trimmed by 4 bases and J by 7 bases, leaving 8 bases between them. The germline V gene encodes CDR1 SEHNR and CDR2 FQNEAQ (reference sequence). CDR3 length: 11 amino acids. DNA for the CDR3: TGTGCCAGCAGCTCGTTGGGGGAGCAGTACTTC. This encodes CASSSLGEQYF.

This clone was seen a single time. This chain joins TRBV5-1 and TRBJ1-3, with 9 nucleotides matching TRBD1. The CDR3 is 16 residues long. CDR1 is SGHRS and CDR2 is YFSETQ in the germline V gene. Germline trimming cut 4 bases from V and 1 base from J; bases unmatched to any gene: 6. The CDR3 DNA follows: TGCGCCAGCAGCCCAGGGACAGGGTCATCTGGAAACACCATATATTTT. This encodes CASSPGTGSSGNTIYF.

The chain joins TRBV6-4 to TRBJ1-6, with a tentative D call TRBD1 (5 bases). Trimming stripped 6 bases from V and 9 bases from J, with 21 bases between. CDR1 and CDR2 (germline): MRHNA, SNTAGT. CDR3 length: 16 amino acids. The CDR3 sequence: CASRERGGSHRSPLHF. The CDR3 DNA follows: TGTGCCAGCAGGGAGAGGGGCGGAAGCCACCGTTCACCCCTCCACTTT.

The chain couples TRBV30 to TRBJ2-7, with no clear D. Germline V gene data show CDR1 as GTSNPN and CDR2 as SVGIG (reference sequence). The CDR3 runs to 11 residues. V was pared by 1 base and J by 6 bases, with 7 bases between. The CDR3 DNA sequence: TGTGCCTGGAGTGATTTCCCCGAGCAGTACTTC. Amino acid sequence: CAWSDFPEQYF.

The V gene is TRBV9, the J gene TRBJ1-2; D gene unclear. Trimming took 3 bases from V and 6 from J, leaving 6 bases between them. The CDR3 contains 11 residues. Germline-derived CDR1 and CDR2 are SGDLS and YYNGEE. The CDR3: CASSALHGYTF. CDR3 nucleotide sequence: TGTGCCAGCAGCGCCCTCCATGGCTACACCTTC.

The chain has TRBV9 and TRBJ2-1; 7 nucleotides align to TRBD2. Trimming cost V 2 bases and J 5 bases; bases outside gene matches: 7. CDR3 length: 15 amino acids. Germline assignment: CDR1 SGDLS and CDR2 YYNGEE. The CDR3 loop reads CASSVGAGSNNEQFF. Here the CDR3 DNA reads TGTGCCAGCAGCGTTGGAGCGGGAAGTAACAATGAGCAGTTCTTC.

The chain employs TRBV14 and TRBJ2-7; D is unresolved. Deletions cut 2 bases from V and 6 bases from J, with 17 bases between. Per the germline V gene, CDR1 is SGHDN and CDR2 is FVKESK. The CDR3 has 15 amino acids. In DNA, the CDR3 is TGTGCCAGCAGCCAACTCCTTACGGCCTACTCCGAGCAGTACTTC. Its protein is CASSQLLTAYSEQYF. The whole variable domain, filled in from reference TRBV14 and TRBJ2-7, reads EAGVTQFPSHSVIEKGQTVTLRCDPISGHDNLYWYRRVMGKEIKFLLHFVKESKQDESGMPNNRFLAERTGGTYSTLKVQPAELEDSGVYFCASSQLLTAYSEQYFGPGTRLTVT.

To note about this clone: The same CDR3 is also encoded by other DNA sequences in this sample. This chain joins TRBV7-3 and TRBJ2-3, with TRBD2 identical over 10 bases. CDR3 length: 15 amino acids. The germline gives CDR1 SGHTA, CDR2 FQGTGA. V dropped 3 bases and J dropped 1; count of bases not matched to a gene: 1. The DNA for the CDR3 is TGTGCCAGCAGCTTTACTAGCGGGGGCACAGATACGCAGTATTTT. Amino acids: CASSFTSGGTDTQYF.

This chain connects TRBV30 to TRBJ1-1; tentative D call: TRBD1 (5 bases). V lost 4 bases to trimming and J lost 2 bases, with 23 bases between them. This CDR3 region has 17 residues. Germline loops: CDR1 GTSNPN, CDR2 SVGIG (reference sequence). The CDR3, as DNA: TGTGCCTGGACCATAAGAGGGGACTACAGAGGAAACACTGAAGCTTTCTTT. It codes for CAWTIRGDYRGNTEAFF.

The rearrangement joins TRBV6-1 to TRBJ2-7, with TRBD1 matching 7 bases. V dropped 5 bases and J dropped 3; count of bases not matched to a gene: 7. Germline-derived CDR1 and CDR2 are MNHNS and SASEGT. This CDR3 comprises 14 residues. The CDR3: CASSFRDRYYEQYF. The CDR3 DNA reads TGTGCCAGCAGTTTCCGGGACAGATACTACGAGCAGTACTTC.

The chain has TRBV9 and TRBJ1-1; TRBD1 might be the D (5 bases). CDR1 and CDR2 from the germline V gene are SGDLS and YYNGEE. There are 13 residues in the CDR3. The V and J ends lost 3 bases and 3 bases respectively, with 9 bases between them. CDR3 loop: CASSAQGHTEAFF. Here the CDR3 DNA reads TGTGCCAGCAGCGCTCAGGGCCACACTGAAGCTTTCTTT.

This clone was seen a single time. V and J are TRBV5-4 and TRBJ2-1; 8 bases map to TRBD2. The CDR3 length is 14 residues. V dropped 3 bases and J dropped 6; count of bases not matched to a gene: 5. Per the germline V gene, CDR1 is SGHNT and CDR2 is YYREEE (reference sequence). The CDR3 spells CASSWGLGTNEQFF. DNA of the CDR3: TGTGCCAGCAGCTGGGGACTAGGTACCAATGAGCAGTTCTTC.

The CDR3 sequence is CASSLGSGDYRGGELFF. The CDR3 DNA reads TGTGCCAGCAGCTTAGGGAGCGGGGACTACCGAGGCGGGGAGCTGTTTTTT. The chain joins TRBV7-9 to TRBJ2-2; 7 bases agree with TRBD2. The CDR3 has 17 amino acids. Germline values: CDR1 SEHNR, CDR2 FQNEAQ (reference sequence). Trimming at V came to 1 base and at J to 7 bases, leaving 12 bases not matched to a gene.

This chain links TRBV13 with TRBJ2-1, with 9 bases that match TRBD2. The junction had 8 bases not matched to a gene; V was cut back by 2 bases and J by 9 bases. The length of the CDR3 is 15 residues. Looked up from germline, CDR1 is PRHDT and CDR2 is FYEKMQ (reference sequence). The CDR3 region is CASSLSLAGVGEQFF. For the CDR3, the DNA is TGTGCCAGCAGCTTAAGTTTAGCGGGAGTGGGTGAGCAGTTCTTC.

This chain's CDR3 is CASSLRQGFGYGYTF. CDR3 coding DNA: TGTGCCAGCAGCCTCAGACAGGGGTTTGGCTATGGCTACACCTTC. This rearrangement joins TRBV6-5 to TRBJ1-2, with 8 bases that match TRBD1. This CDR3 spans 15 amino acids. The junction had 10 bases not matched to a gene; V was cut back by 6 bases and J by 4 bases. Germline V gives CDR1 MNHEY, CDR2 SVGAGI.

This clone was found once. The chain employs TRBV29-1 and TRBJ2-2, with D uncertain. The germline V gene has CDR1 SQVTM and CDR2 ANQGSEA. This CDR3 is 12 amino acids long. The ends were cut back, 6 bases at V and 5 bases at J, with 10 bases in the middle. CDR3 bases: TGCAGCGTGGGCTTCGTTACCGGGGAGCTGTTTTTT. This translates into CSVGFVTGELFF.

The rearrangement joins TRBV10-2 to TRBJ2-7, with 10 positions matching TRBD2. The CDR3 consists of 13 residues. Germline V gene lookup returns CDR1 WSHSY and CDR2 SAAADI. V lost 9 bases, J lost 6 bases, and 8 bases stayed unmatched. The CDR3 nucleotides are TGCGCCAGTACTGCTAGCGGGAGTCCCGAGCAGTACTTC. Translating gives CASTASGSPEQYF.

This clone appeared a few times. The chain couples TRBV5-1 to TRBJ1-5, with 9 bases aligning to TRBD1. Germline assignment: CDR1 SGHRS and CDR2 YFSETQ. J was trimmed by 6 bases and V by 0 bases; bases with no gene match: 4. The length of the CDR3 is 15 residues. The CDR3 spells CASSLGTGAAQPQHF. The DNA of the CDR3 is TGCGCCAGCAGCTTGGGGACAGGGGCCGCTCAGCCCCAGCATTTT.

The genes are TRBV5-1 and TRBJ1-5; D is possibly TRBD1 (6 bases). The CDR3 is 14 amino acids. Trimming cost V 4 bases and J 3 bases, with 11 bases left between them. CDR1 is SGHRS, CDR2 YFSETQ, per germline. Written as DNA, the CDR3 is TGCGCCAGCAGCCAGGGGACACCCAATCAGCCCCAGCATTTT. This translates into CASSQGTPNQPQHF. Drawing the rest from reference TRBV5-1 and TRBJ1-5, the complete variable domain is KAGVTQTPRYLIKTRGQQVTLSCSPISGHRSVSWYQQTPGQGLQFLFEYFSETQRNKGNFPGRFSGRQFSNSRSEMNVSTLELGDSALYLCASSQGTPNQPQHFGDGTRLSIL.